The TCR beta chain under discussion was sequenced for a study of OX40 agonist ivuxolimab in advanced cancers. Study details: Every 2 weeks, patients got intravenous ivuxolimab at one of six dose levels (0.01-10 mg/kg).

CDR1 is SGHAT, CDR2 FQNNGV, per germline. The CDR3 is 15 residues long. The V end lost 0 bases, the J end lost 5 bases, and 13 bases lay between the germline ends. Some clones are missing from TCRdb's copy, which holds only in-frame ones; the method was immunoSEQ multiplex PCR. This table holds about 100,000 clones, just over 90% found once. Study-level points and caveats: Low clonal expansion, among the lowest seen, marked partial responders at 0.1-3.0 mg/kg. The antigens recognized by the expanded peripheral T cells, that is their antigen specificity, were not determined. Clonal expansion was seen in CD4+ and CD8+ blood T cells by week 6 at 0.1 to 3.0 mg/kg.

Turning to this clone: Its antigen is as yet unknown.

This receptor was obtained from an adult with an advanced solid tumor such as melanoma, head and neck, liver or kidney cancer. This sample comprised CD4+ or CD8+ T cells sorted from blood, obtained in a trial of the OX40 agonist ivuxolimab. The chain links TRBV11-2 to TRBJ2-5; tentative D call: TRBD1 (5 bases). This CDR3 reads CASSLDYGRAETQYF. CDR3 sequence (DNA): TGTGCCAGCAGCTTAGATTATGGCAGGGCTGAGACCCAGTACTTC.